This TCR beta chain was captured in a study of blood T cell repertoires in COVID-19. About the study: In each case, the material was cDNA or gDNA derived from T cells, B-cell-depleted T cells, or PBMCs.

In the authors' workflow: How many nucleated cells were present was estimated from reference gene primer amplification. Sequenced by immunoSEQ multiplex PCR; TCRdb stores in-frame clones only, minus some. D and trimming were read from the DNA, whereas the V and J calls and clone size are those reported in that table. The sample has over 100,000 clones; 81% are singletons. This clone was detected only a few times. This CDR3 has 15 residues. V dropped 6 bases and J dropped 7 bases, with 19 bases sitting between them. Per germline, CDR1 LNHDA and CDR2 SQIVND (reference sequence). The specimen sequenced was peripheral blood. This sequence joins TRBV19 and TRBJ1-5; perhaps TRBD1 as D (6 bases). This receptor was taken from a human donor in a cohort sampled during active COVID-19. CDR3 protein: CASRSEQGLLQPQHF. The CDR3 DNA sequence: TGTGCCAGTAGAAGCGAGCAGGGGTTGTTGCAGCCCCAGCATTTT.